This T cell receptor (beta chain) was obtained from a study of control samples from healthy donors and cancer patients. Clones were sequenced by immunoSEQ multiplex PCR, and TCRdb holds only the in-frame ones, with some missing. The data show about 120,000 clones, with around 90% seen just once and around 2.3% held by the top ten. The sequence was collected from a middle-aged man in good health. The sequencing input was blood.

CDR3: CASSQDLRGHYGYTF. Written as DNA, the CDR3 is TGTGCCAGCAGCCAAGACCTCCGCGGCCACTATGGCTACACCTTC. The chain recombines TRBV3-1 (or the pseudogene TRBV3-2) with TRBJ1-2; D unclear. CDR3 size: 15 residues. V lost 0 bases, J lost 3 bases, and 11 bases lay in between. CDR1 is LGHDT, CDR2 YNNKEL, per germline (reference sequence).